This TCR beta chain was documented in a study of T-cell memory formation after mild COVID-19. The CDR3 sequence is 17 residues long. V lost 4 bases and J lost 0, with 18 bases in between. Germline lookup yields CDR1 MGHRA and CDR2 YSYEKL. TCRdb analysed the 5' RACE reads with MiXCR anew, one entry per CDR3 protein. The table lists hundreds of thousands of distinct CDR3 sequences, approximately 23% of them singletons. This receptor was identified in an adult woman who had mild COVID-19 (a few samples of this study predate the infection). Cell type and time point are not known. This chain connects TRBV4-1 to TRBJ1-2; D call uncertain. Sequences were obtained from PBMCs or a T cell subset sorted from them (not recorded which). The CDR3 reads CASSPLSWAGTNYGYTF. The CDR3 bases are TGCGCCAGCAGCCCACTGTCCTGGGCAGGTACTAACTATGGCTACACCTTC.